These 8 T cell receptor beta chains originate from one sample sequenced in a study of blood T cells in healthy people across ages (dated by TCRdb to 2014 to 2015). Libraries were made using 5' RACE. The sample was run on an Illumina HiSeq 2500. A second roughly 6 to 12 cycle PCR used a sample-barcoded 5' primer and a J-beta primer mix. TCRdb cleaned the public reads at Q25 with fastp, built clones with MiXCR and kept in-frame beta chains. Duplicate CDR3 protein sequences are folded into a single record with the most common DNA and genes. This sample comprises 1,300,000 or so distinct CDR3 sequences, roughly 64% of them detected only once. The ten biggest clones cover roughly 7% of the sample. Specimen: blood. These receptors all come from a man aged 18 to 35 in good health.

V usage is TRBV27 and J usage is TRBJ2-3; 11 nucleotides line up with TRBD2. The CDR3 sequence is 21 residues long. Per the germline V gene, CDR1 is MNHEY and CDR2 is SMNVEV (reference sequence). With V trimmed by 3 bases and J by 0 bases, 17 bases remained unmatched. DNA for the CDR3: TGTGCCAGCAGTTTTCTTGGATTGACTAGCGGGGTAGATACTAGCACAGATACGCAGTATTTT. This translates into CASSFLGLTSGVDTSTDTQYF.

The chain uses TRBV12-3 or TRBV12-4 and TRBJ2-1; 7 bases align to TRBD2. Germline trimming cut 7 bases from V and 10 bases from J; bases unmatched to any gene: 10. The CDR3 is made up of 13 amino acids. CDR3 region: CASTPPSGKEQFF. CDR3 nucleotide sequence: TGTGCCAGCACCCCTCCTAGCGGCAAGGAGCAGTTCTTC.

This clonotype was picked up one time. The gene calls are TRBV5-1 and TRBJ1-1; tentatively, D is TRBD1 (6 bases). V was pared by 4 bases and J by 7 bases, with 14 bases between. This CDR3 region has 13 residues. CDR1 and CDR2 from the germline V gene are SGHRS and YFSETQ. The CDR3 sequence is CASSGRVGGEAFF. In DNA, the CDR3 is TGCGCCAGCAGCGGAAGGGTAGGGGGTGAAGCTTTCTTT.

The genes are TRBV20-1 and TRBJ1-4; TRBD1 agrees at 8 bases. Germline V gives CDR1 DFQATT, CDR2 SNEGSKA (reference sequence). Trimming at V came to 5 bases and at J to 3 bases, leaving 11 bases not matched to a gene. There are 16 residues in the CDR3. CDR3 in amino acids: CSARGRGPAANEKLFF. The CDR3 nucleotides read TGCAGTGCTCGTGGCAGGGGGCCTGCGGCTAATGAAAAACTGTTTTTT.

Only a few counts were recorded for this clonotype. The genes are TRBV10-3 and TRBJ2-7; D remains unclear. V was shortened by 2 bases and J by 1 base, with 6 bases between the two germline ends. This CDR3 comprises 13 residues. Germline CDR1 is ENHRY and CDR2 is SYGVKD. CDR3 protein: CAISEDHSYEQYF. CDR3 sequence (DNA): TGTGCCATCAGTGAGGACCATTCCTACGAGCAGTACTTC.

This clonotype has only a few counts. The chain recombines TRBV7-2 with TRBJ2-3; the D is unclear. Deletions cut 1 base from V and 2 bases from J, with 7 bases between. Germline loops: CDR1 SGHTA, CDR2 FQGNSA. The CDR3 runs 14 residues. In DNA, the CDR3 is TGTGCCAGCAGCTTAGTTACCAACACAGATACGCAGTATTTT. It specifies CASSLVTNTDTQYF.

This chain links TRBV2 with TRBJ2-5, with D possibly matching TRBD2 (6 bases). The CDR3 sequence is 16 residues long. CDR1 and CDR2 from the germline V gene are SNHLY and FYNNEI. The V end was cut by 6 bases, the J end by 4 bases, with 21 bases between. The CDR3 DNA reads TGTGCCAGCAGGGCTATCGGGACGGGGGTAGGAGAGACCCAGTACTTC. Protein: CASRAIGTGVGETQYF.

The chain is built from TRBV29-1 and TRBJ1-1; D possibly corresponds to TRBD1 (5 bases). CDR1 and CDR2 from the germline V gene are SQVTM and ANQGSEA. This CDR3 is 13 amino acids long. The V end lost 8 bases, the J end lost 5 bases, and 18 bases lay between the germline ends. This chain's CDR3 is CSPSAPGGTEAFF. CDR3 bases: TGCAGCCCTTCGGCCCCGGGGGGGACTGAAGCTTTCTTT.